The 25 T cell receptor beta chains below come from one sample, sequenced in a study of blood T cell repertoires in COVID-19. Using immunoSEQ multiplex PCR, the repertoire was profiled, and TCRdb retains in-frame clones only, with some absent. The sample holds 200,000 to 300,000 clones, 75% to 90% seen once. The sample taken for sequencing was peripheral blood. The receptors originated from a man aged 25-45 years with active or convalescent COVID-19.

J is TRBJ1-4 and V is TRBV5-4; 8 bases agree with TRBD1. The CDR3 has 14 amino acids. Germline V gives CDR1 SGHNT, CDR2 YYREEE (reference sequence). Losses at the gene ends were 3 bases for V and 7 bases for J; bases not matched to a gene: 5. In nucleotides, the CDR3 is TGTGCCAGCAGCTCGGACAGGGCATCTGAAAAACTGTTTTTT. Protein: CASSSDRASEKLFF.

This clone was recorded only once. The chain employs TRBV12-3 or TRBV12-4 and TRBJ2-7; 9 nucleotides agree with TRBD1. CDR3 size: 13 residues. Losses at the gene ends were 3 bases for V and 6 bases for J; bases not matched to a gene: 3. The DNA for the CDR3 is TGTGCCAGCAGTTTGACAGGGGGGAGCGAGCAGTACTTC. Its protein is CASSLTGGSEQYF.

The sample holds a few counts of this clone. The chain has TRBV3-1 (or the pseudogene TRBV3-2) and TRBJ1-2; no clear D. This CDR3 comprises 14 residues. Looked up from germline, CDR1 is LGHDT and CDR2 is YNNKEL (reference sequence). V lost 1 base, J lost 3 bases, and 9 bases lay in between. The CDR3 bases are TGTGCCAGCAGCCAAGTCGTCGGAGACTATGGCTACACCTTC. It yields the protein CASSQVVGDYGYTF.

J is TRBJ2-2 and V is TRBV7-2, with TRBD1 identical over 7 bases. The length of the CDR3 is 15 residues. Germline trimming cut 2 bases from V and 3 bases from J; bases unmatched to any gene: 3. Germline CDR1 reads SGHTA; CDR2 reads FQGNSA. CDR3 amino acids: CASSLNRGDTGELFF. The CDR3, as DNA: TGTGCCAGCAGCTTAAACAGGGGTGACACCGGGGAGCTGTTTTTT.

V usage is TRBV7-8 and J usage is TRBJ2-1, with D maybe TRBD2 (6 bases). CDR1 and CDR2 (germline): SGHVS, FQNEAQ. V gave up 6 bases and J gave up 10 bases, with 25 bases separating them. This CDR3 comprises 16 residues. The CDR3 DNA reads TGTGCCAGCAGTAAGGGATCGACTGCGGGGAGCGGGGAGCAGTTCTTC. Translation: CASSKGSTAGSGEQFF.

The V call is TRBV19, the J call TRBJ1-5, with D unresolved. V lost 3 bases and J 0 bases, leaving 9 bases between the germline ends. The germline V gene encodes CDR1 LNHDA and CDR2 SQIVND (reference sequence). This CDR3 region has 15 residues. CDR3 residues: CASSIRRYSNQPQHF. The DNA for the CDR3 is TGTGCCAGTAGTATTCGGAGATATAGCAATCAGCCCCAGCATTTT. The variable domain in full, with the rest retrieved from reference TRBV19 and TRBJ1-5, is DGGITQSPKYLFRKEGQNVTLSCEQNLNHDAMYWYRQDPGQGLRLIYYSQIVNDFQKGDIAEGYSVSREKKESFPLTVTSAQKNPTAFYLCASSIRRYSNQPQHFGDGTRLSIL.

The V and J genes are TRBV7-9 and TRBJ2-7; 10 positions agree with TRBD2. Germline CDR1 is SEHNR and CDR2 is FQNEAQ (reference sequence). This CDR3 has 15 residues. Trimming cost V 4 bases and J 6 bases; bases outside gene matches: 9. CDR3 residues: CASSSTSGVSREQYF. The CDR3 DNA reads as TGTGCCAGCAGCTCTACTAGCGGGGTGTCCCGCGAGCAGTACTTC. Full variable domain (rest looked up from reference TRBV7-9 and TRBJ2-7): DTGVSQNPRHKITKRGQNVTFRCDPISEHNRLYWYRQTLGQGPEFLTYFQNEAQLEKSRLLSDRFSAERPKGSFSTLEIQRTEQGDSAMYLCASSSTSGVSREQYFGPGTRLTVT.

V usage is TRBV19 and J usage is TRBJ1-1; 7 bases align to TRBD1. This CDR3 has 15 amino acids. CDR1 is LNHDA, CDR2 SQIVND, per germline (reference sequence). Germline trimming cut 7 bases from V and 1 base from J; bases unmatched to any gene: 9. The CDR3 is CASTIPRTGNTEAFF. CDR3 nucleotides: TGTGCCAGTACCATCCCACGGACAGGGAACACTGAAGCTTTCTTT.

This clone was observed a few times. The chain carries TRBV27 and TRBJ1-6; the D is unclear. CDR1 is MNHEY and CDR2 is SMNVEV in the germline V gene (reference sequence). This CDR3 is 15 amino acids long. Trimming took 3 bases from V and 5 from J, leaving 11 bases between them. The CDR3, as DNA: TGTGCCAGCAGTTTTTTAGCTAAGGATAATTCACCCCTCCACTTT. Residues: CASSFLAKDNSPLHF.

The chain carries TRBV29-1 and TRBJ2-3; 8 bases align to TRBD1. With 7 bases clipped from V and 7 bases from J, the junction kept 13 bases outside the gene matches. CDR3 length: 14 amino acids. Germline-derived CDR1 and CDR2 are SQVTM and ANQGSEA. CDR3 bases: TGCAGCGCTACGGGACAGGCCCCCGCTAATACGCAGTATTTT. It encodes CSATGQAPANTQYF.

DNA of the CDR3: TGTGCCAGCAGCGGACTAGCGGGGGGCCCCTCCTACGAGCAGTACTTC. As protein: CASSGLAGGPSYEQYF. The genes are TRBV13 and TRBJ2-7, with 14 bases matching TRBD2. V was pared by 5 bases and J by 0 bases, with 3 bases of the junction left unmatched. The CDR3 extends over 16 amino acids. In germline, CDR1 is PRHDT, CDR2 FYEKMQ (reference sequence).

J is TRBJ1-4 and V is TRBV7-2; 8 nucleotides line up with TRBD1. CDR3 length equals 16 residues. J was trimmed by 0 bases and V by 5 bases; bases with no gene match: 5. Germline CDR1 SGHTA, CDR2 FQGNSA. The CDR3 is CASSRDRGATNEKLFF. CDR3 DNA: TGTGCCAGCAGCCGTGACAGGGGAGCAACTAATGAAAAACTGTTTTTT.

This clone appeared once. This chain joins TRBV19 and TRBJ2-1; TRBD2 agrees at 9 bases. Germline V gene data show CDR1 as LNHDA and CDR2 as SQIVND (reference sequence). V shed 6 bases, J shed 6 bases, and the junction held 12 bases outside the gene matches. The CDR3 loop spans 16 amino acids. This CDR3 is CASRGSSSGVSNEQFF. The CDR3 DNA reads as TGTGCCAGTAGAGGGAGCTCTAGCGGGGTTAGCAATGAGCAGTTCTTC.

About this clone: Other DNA sequences within the sample encode an identical CDR3. V gene TRBV9 combines with J gene TRBJ2-7; D might be TRBD1 (5 bases). The CDR3 consists of 13 residues. Trimming took 0 bases from V and 3 from J, leaving 7 bases between them. CDR1 is SGDLS and CDR2 is YYNGEE in the germline V gene. The CDR3 coding sequence is TGTGCCAGCAGCGTAGCCGACAGCTACGAGCAGTACTTC. It specifies CASSVADSYEQYF.

The chain combines TRBV7-8 with TRBJ2-1; 13 nucleotides match TRBD2. Trimming took 0 bases from V and 4 from J; bases not matched to a gene: 6. Germline V gene data show CDR1 as SGHVS and CDR2 as FQNEAQ. This CDR3 region has 18 residues. CDR3 loop: CASSLAGTSGVGYNEQFF. As DNA, the CDR3 is TGTGCCAGCAGCTTAGCAGGGACTAGCGGGGTTGGGTACAATGAGCAGTTCTTC. Drawing the rest from reference TRBV7-8 and TRBJ2-1, the complete variable domain is GAGVSQSPRYKVAKRGQDVALRCDPISGHVSLFWYQQALGQGPEFLTYFQNEAQLDKSGLPSDRFFAERPEGSVSTLKIQRTQQEDSAVYLCASSLAGTSGVGYNEQFFGPGTRLTVL.

The rearrangement uses TRBV4-1 and TRBJ1-4, with D possibly being TRBD1 (6 bases). The germline V and J ends were trimmed by 2 bases and 14 bases, with 30 bases remaining between them. CDR1 MGHRA and CDR2 YSYEKL come from the germline V gene. The CDR3 loop spans 18 amino acids. CDR3 region: CASSQLQWTAREVDSLFF. As DNA, the CDR3 is TGCGCCAGCAGCCAACTGCAGTGGACAGCCCGGGAGGTCGATAGTCTGTTTTTT.

The gene calls are TRBV5-1 and TRBJ1-4; D call uncertain. V was cut by 2 bases and J by 0 bases, with 17 bases left in between. Per germline, CDR1 SGHRS and CDR2 YFSETQ. CDR3 length: 18 amino acids. CDR3 loop: CASSFVPPGPATNEKLFF. The CDR3 region has the DNA TGCGCCAGCAGCTTCGTCCCCCCAGGCCCTGCAACTAATGAAAAACTGTTTTTT.

This clone turned up a few times. The gene calls are TRBV4-1 and TRBJ2-3, with TRBD2 identical over 9 bases. V gave up 1 base and J gave up 1 base; unmatched junction bases: 6. This CDR3 has 17 amino acids. Per the germline V gene, CDR1 is MGHRA and CDR2 is YSYEKL. The CDR3 loop is CASSQGLAVHGTDTQYF. CDR3 bases: TGCGCCAGCAGCCAAGGACTAGCGGTTCATGGCACAGATACGCAGTATTTT.

The CDR3 DNA reads as TGTGCCAGCTCACCAGGCGGGAACACTGAAGCTTTCTTT. This translates into CASSPGGNTEAFF. The rearrangement joins TRBV18 to TRBJ1-1, with D hard to call. Per the germline V gene, CDR1 is KGHSH and CDR2 is LQKENI. CDR3 length: 13 residues. V shed 2 bases and J shed 1 base, with 5 bases lying between them.

The chain joins TRBV7-2 to TRBJ1-4; weak D call: TRBD1 (5 bases). Germline-derived CDR1 and CDR2 are SGHTA and FQGNSA. Deletions cut 7 bases from V and 5 bases from J, with 8 bases between. The CDR3 contains 12 residues. The CDR3 loop is CASKGLNEKLFF. The CDR3 bases are TGTGCCAGCAAGGGGCTAAATGAAAAACTGTTTTTT.

The chain links TRBV5-1 to TRBJ2-1; tentative D call: TRBD1 (6 bases). From germline, CDR1 is SGHRS and CDR2 YFSETQ. With 0 bases removed from V and 5 bases from J, the gap between germline ends came to 15 bases. This CDR3 has 16 amino acids. The CDR3 protein is CASSLAVDSPDNEQFF. The CDR3 DNA follows: TGCGCCAGCAGCTTGGCGGTGGACAGTCCTGACAATGAGCAGTTCTTC.

As concerns this clone: This specimen includes other DNA sequences encoding the same CDR3. The chain uses TRBV9 and TRBJ2-3; 8 nucleotides agree with TRBD2. The V segment lost 0 bases and the J segment 3 bases; nucleotides outside the gene matches: 9. CDR1 SGDLS and CDR2 YYNGEE come from the germline V gene. The CDR3 totals 17 residues. DNA for the CDR3: TGTGCCAGCAGCGTAGAGTCCGCGGGGGGTAGGACAGATACGCAGTATTTT. Protein: CASSVESAGGRTDTQYF.

CDR3 sequence (DNA): TGTGCCAGCAGTTACCGGGACAGGGGGACCGGGGAGCTGTTTTTT. Its translation: CASSYRDRGTGELFF. The chain joins TRBV5-5 to TRBJ2-2; 11 bases match TRBD1. The CDR3 covers 15 residues. The V gene's germline CDR1 is SGHKS and CDR2 YYEKEE (reference sequence). V was clipped by 5 bases and J by 5 bases; unmatched bases: 5.

Concerning this clone itself: A read error may produce the germline difference seen at one junction end. The chain is built from TRBV19 and TRBJ2-7; weak D call: TRBD1 (6 bases). Germline loops: CDR1 LNHDA, CDR2 SQIVND (reference sequence). This CDR3 is 15 amino acids long. CDR3 bases: TGTGCCAGTAGTATACTTAGCACAGGGTCCTCCGAGCAGTACTTC. This sequence encodes CASSILSTGSSEQYF.

V gene TRBV4-3 combines with J gene TRBJ1-3; D uncertain. Per the germline V gene, CDR1 is LGHNA and CDR2 is YSLEER. This CDR3 spans 14 amino acids. With 0 bases removed from V and 6 bases from J, the gap between germline ends came to 9 bases. CDR3 sequence: CASSQEQWANTIYF. As DNA, the CDR3 is TGCGCCAGCAGCCAAGAACAGTGGGCAAACACCATATATTTT.